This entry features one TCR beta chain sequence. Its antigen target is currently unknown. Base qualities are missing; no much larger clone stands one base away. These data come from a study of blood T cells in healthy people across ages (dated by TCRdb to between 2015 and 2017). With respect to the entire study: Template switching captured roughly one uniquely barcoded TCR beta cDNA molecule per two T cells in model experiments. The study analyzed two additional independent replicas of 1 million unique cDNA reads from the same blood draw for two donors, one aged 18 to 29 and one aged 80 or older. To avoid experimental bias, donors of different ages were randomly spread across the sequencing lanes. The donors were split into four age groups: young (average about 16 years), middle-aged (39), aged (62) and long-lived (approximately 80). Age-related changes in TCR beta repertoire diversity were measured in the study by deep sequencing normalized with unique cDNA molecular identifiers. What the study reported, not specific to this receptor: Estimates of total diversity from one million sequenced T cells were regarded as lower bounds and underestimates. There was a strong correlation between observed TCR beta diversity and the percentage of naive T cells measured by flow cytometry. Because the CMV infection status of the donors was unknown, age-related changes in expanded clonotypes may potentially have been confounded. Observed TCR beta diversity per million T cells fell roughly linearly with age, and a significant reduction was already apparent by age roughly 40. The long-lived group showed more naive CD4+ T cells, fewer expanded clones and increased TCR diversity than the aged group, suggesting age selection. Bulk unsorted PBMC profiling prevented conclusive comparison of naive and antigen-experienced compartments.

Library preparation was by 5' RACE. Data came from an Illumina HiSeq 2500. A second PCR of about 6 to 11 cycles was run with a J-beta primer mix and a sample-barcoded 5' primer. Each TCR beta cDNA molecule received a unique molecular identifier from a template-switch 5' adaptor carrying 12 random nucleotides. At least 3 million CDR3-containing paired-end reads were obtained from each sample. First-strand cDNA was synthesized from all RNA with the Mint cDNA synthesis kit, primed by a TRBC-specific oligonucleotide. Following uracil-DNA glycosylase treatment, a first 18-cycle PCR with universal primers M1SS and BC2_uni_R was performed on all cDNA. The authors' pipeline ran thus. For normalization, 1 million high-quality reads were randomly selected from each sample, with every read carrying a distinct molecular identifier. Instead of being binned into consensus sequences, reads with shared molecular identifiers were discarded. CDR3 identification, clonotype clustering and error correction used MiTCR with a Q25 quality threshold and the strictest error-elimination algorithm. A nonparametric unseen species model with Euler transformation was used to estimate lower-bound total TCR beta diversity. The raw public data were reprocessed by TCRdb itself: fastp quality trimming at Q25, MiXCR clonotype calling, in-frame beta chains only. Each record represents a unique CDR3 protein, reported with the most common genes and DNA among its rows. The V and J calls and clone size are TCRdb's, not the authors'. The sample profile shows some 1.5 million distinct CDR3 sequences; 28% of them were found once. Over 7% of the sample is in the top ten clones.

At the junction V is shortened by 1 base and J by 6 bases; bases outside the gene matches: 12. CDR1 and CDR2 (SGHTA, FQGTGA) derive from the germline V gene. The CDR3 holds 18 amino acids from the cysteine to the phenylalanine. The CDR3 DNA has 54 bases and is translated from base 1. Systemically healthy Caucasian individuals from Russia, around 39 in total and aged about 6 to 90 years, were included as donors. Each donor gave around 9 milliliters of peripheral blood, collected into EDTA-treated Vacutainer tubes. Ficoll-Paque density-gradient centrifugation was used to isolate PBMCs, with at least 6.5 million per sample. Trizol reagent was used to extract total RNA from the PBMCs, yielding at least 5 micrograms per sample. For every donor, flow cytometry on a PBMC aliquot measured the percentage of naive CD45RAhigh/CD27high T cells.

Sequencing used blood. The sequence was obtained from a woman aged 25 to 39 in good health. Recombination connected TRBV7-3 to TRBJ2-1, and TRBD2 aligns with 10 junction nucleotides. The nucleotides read TGTGCCAGCAGCTTAAACCCCCCTACAAGCGGGGGGGCCAATGAGCAGTTCTTC. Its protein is CASSLNPPTSGGANEQFF. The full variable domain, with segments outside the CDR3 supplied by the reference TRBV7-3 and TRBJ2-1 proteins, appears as GAGVSQTPSNKVTEKGKYVELRCDPISGHTALYWYRQSLGQGPEFLIYFQGTGAADDSGLPNDRFFAVRPEGSVSTLKIQRTERGDSAVYLCASSLNPPTSGGANEQFFGPGTRLTVL.